Each of the 17 T cell receptor beta chains below was sequenced from the same sample in a study of CD8 T cells in ankylosing spondylitis. TCRdb called the 5' RACE reads again in MiXCR, with one record for every CDR3 protein. The sample has a few hundred thousand distinct CDR3 sequences, about 11% seen once; the top ten hold 6.8%. The sequenced material came from blood, either unsorted or a sorted T cell fraction (not recorded which). The receptor source for this set is a male donor with ankylosing spondylitis or in good health (not recorded which).

The rearrangement links TRBV12-3 or TRBV12-4 to TRBJ2-2; TRBD2 matches 9 bases. The CDR3 runs to 16 residues. V trimming: 6 bases; J trimming: 1 base; junction bases outside the gene matches: 6. The chain's CDR3 is CASSHSGRRNTGELFF. As DNA, the CDR3 is TGTGCCAGCAGCCACAGCGGGAGGAGGAACACCGGGGAGCTGTTTTTT.

The table lists this clonotype with a few counts. The chain joins TRBV7-8 to TRBJ1-5; no reliable D call. The germline V and J ends were trimmed by 1 base and 7 bases, with 8 bases remaining between them. The germline gives CDR1 SGHVS, CDR2 FQNEAQ. The CDR3 length is 13 residues. CDR3 in amino acids: CASSLDGRQPQHF. The CDR3 bases are TGTGCCAGCAGCTTAGACGGGCGGCAGCCCCAGCATTTT.

V gene TRBV9 combines with J gene TRBJ1-2; a possible D gene is TRBD1 (6 bases). Germline values: CDR1 SGDLS, CDR2 YYNGEE. V was pared by 4 bases and J by 14 bases, with 18 bases between. This CDR3 is 12 amino acids long. The CDR3 sequence is CASSLGQSRPTF. The DNA for the CDR3 is TGTGCCAGCAGCTTAGGACAGTCCCGTCCTACCTTC.

The V call is TRBV7-9, the J call TRBJ2-3, with D perhaps being TRBD1 or TRBD2 (7 bases each). The CDR3 runs to 14 residues. V was cut by 3 bases and J by 4 bases, with 11 bases left in between. Looked up from germline, CDR1 is SEHNR and CDR2 is FQNEAQ (reference sequence). CDR3: CASSLQGGPDTQYF. The CDR3 region has the DNA TGTGCCAGCAGCTTGCAGGGGGGGCCAGATACGCAGTATTTT. Filled out from reference TRBV7-9 and TRBJ2-3, the complete variable domain reads DTGVSQNPRHKITKRGQNVTFRCDPISEHNRLYWYRQTLGQGPEFLTYFQNEAQLEKSRLLSDRFSAERPKGSFSTLEIQRTEQGDSAMYLCASSLQGGPDTQYFGPGTRLTVL.

There are many counts of this clonotype. The CDR3 is CASTPSGSPYNEQFF. The CDR3 bases are TGTGCCAGCACCCCTAGCGGGAGTCCCTACAATGAGCAGTTCTTC. V gene TRBV12-3 or TRBV12-4 combines with J gene TRBJ2-1, with 10 bases identical to TRBD2. CDR3 length equals 15 residues. The V gene end was trimmed by 7 bases and the J gene end by 2 bases; junction bases not matched to a gene: 5.

This clonotype was detected ten times or more. V usage is TRBV4-2 and J usage is TRBJ2-3; D tentatively fits TRBD1 or TRBD2 (5 bases each). Germline V lookup: CDR1 LGHNA, CDR2 YNFKEQ. The CDR3 extends over 19 amino acids. Deletions cut 3 bases from V and 4 bases from J, with 26 bases between. CDR3 nucleotides: TGTGCCAGCAGCCAGCTAGCAGGGTTAGGGAAAAAGGTAGCAGATACGCAGTATTTT. Translation gives CASSQLAGLGKKVADTQYF.

The table lists this clonotype with many counts. The chain carries TRBV15 and TRBJ2-7; 11 nucleotides match TRBD1. The junction had 2 bases not matched to a gene; V was cut back by 1 base and J by 6 bases. The CDR3 runs 14 residues. Germline V gene lookup returns CDR1 LNHNV and CDR2 YYDKDF (reference sequence). CDR3 region: CATSRVGTGGEQYF. DNA of the CDR3: TGTGCCACCAGCAGAGTAGGGACAGGGGGCGAGCAGTACTTC. The whole variable domain, filled in from reference TRBV15 and TRBJ2-7, reads DAMVIQNPRYQVTQFGKPVTLSCSQTLNHNVMYWYQQKSSQAPKLLFHYYDKDFNNEADTPDNFQSRRPNTSFCFLDIRSPGLGDTAMYLCATSRVGTGGEQYFGPGTRLTVT.

This clonotype turned up a few times. The rearrangement joins TRBV19 to TRBJ2-3; 7 positions match TRBD1. V was pared by 6 bases and J by 1 base, with 4 bases of the junction left unmatched. Germline assignment: CDR1 LNHDA and CDR2 SQIVND (reference sequence). The CDR3 has 14 amino acids. The CDR3 sequence: CASSPGQRTDTQYF. The CDR3 region has the DNA TGTGCCAGTAGCCCGGGACAGCGCACAGATACGCAGTATTTT.

This clonotype was counted ten times or more. The chain uses TRBV5-1 and TRBJ2-7; 12 bases are shared with TRBD1. CDR1 and CDR2 from the germline V gene are SGHRS and YFSETQ. The CDR3 consists of 16 residues. With V trimmed by 0 bases and J by 4 bases, 5 bases remained unmatched. CDR3 sequence reads: CASSLAGQGAGYEQYF. CDR3 nucleotide sequence: TGCGCCAGCAGCTTGGCGGGACAGGGGGCGGGTTACGAGCAGTACTTC.

The sample holds many counts of this clonotype. The chain uses TRBV6-5 and TRBJ1-5, with D possibly TRBD1 on 6 matching bases. Per germline, CDR1 MNHEY and CDR2 SVGAGI. The ends were cut back, 0 bases at V and 7 bases at J, with 13 bases in the middle. There are 15 residues in the CDR3. The CDR3 loop is CASSYSMTQGQPQHF. The DNA for the CDR3 is TGTGCCAGCAGTTACTCGATGACACAGGGCCAGCCCCAGCATTTT.

The sample holds many counts of this clonotype. The V call is TRBV10-3, the J call TRBJ1-1; the D gene is possibly TRBD1 (6 bases). Trimming left V 10 bases short and J 5 bases short, with 14 bases between. The CDR3 consists of 12 residues. Looked up from germline, CDR1 is ENHRY and CDR2 is SYGVKD. The CDR3 is CATWGLNTEAFF. The CDR3 DNA reads as TGTGCCACTTGGGGGCTAAATACTGAAGCTTTCTTT.

The table lists this clonotype with many counts. V and J are TRBV28 and TRBJ1-1, with a tentative D call TRBD1 (6 bases). Per the germline V gene, CDR1 is MDHEN and CDR2 is SYDVKM. V was clipped by 1 base and J by 0 bases, with 18 bases between them. The CDR3 length is 18 residues. CDR3 residues: CASSLYREWGGLNTEAFF. The CDR3 nucleotides read TGTGCCAGCAGTTTATATAGAGAATGGGGGGGGCTGAACACTGAAGCTTTCTTT.

In its sample, this clonotype was seen many times. The chain employs TRBV29-1 and TRBJ2-1, with 8 bases aligning to TRBD1. This CDR3 is 9 amino acids long. CDR1 and CDR2 from the germline V gene are SQVTM and ANQGSEA. V was clipped by 8 bases and J by 15 bases; unmatched bases: 6. CDR3: CSTGDRPFF. The CDR3 region has the DNA TGCAGCACAGGGGACAGGCCGTTCTTC.

This clonotype was recorded many times. The chain couples TRBV20-1 to TRBJ2-7; a possible D gene is TRBD2 (6 bases). The CDR3 covers 12 residues. V lost 5 bases to trimming and J lost 4 bases, with 12 bases between them. Per germline, CDR1 DFQATT and CDR2 SNEGSKA (reference sequence). The CDR3 is CSAAGSKYEQYF. The CDR3 region has the DNA TGCAGTGCTGCGGGATCTAAGTACGAGCAGTACTTC.

V usage is TRBV19 and J usage is TRBJ2-3; 7 bases match TRBD1. Trimming at V came to 5 bases and at J to 0 bases, leaving 8 bases not matched to a gene. Germline CDR1 LNHDA, CDR2 SQIVND (reference sequence). This CDR3 has 16 residues. The CDR3 sequence: CASSLDRVLSTDTQYF. The DNA for the CDR3 is TGTGCCAGTAGTCTCGACAGGGTTTTGAGCACAGATACGCAGTATTTT.

The chain is built from TRBV28 and TRBJ2-7, with D possibly TRBD1 on 5 matching bases. Per germline, CDR1 MDHEN and CDR2 SYDVKM. The CDR3 is 12 residues long. V dropped 6 bases and J dropped 4 bases, with 10 bases sitting between them. CDR3 residues: CASRPDSYEQYF. As DNA, the CDR3 is TGTGCCAGCAGGCCTGACAGTTACGAGCAGTACTTC.

V usage is TRBV9 and J usage is TRBJ2-7, with unresolved D. V lost 4 bases to trimming and J lost 1 base, with 15 bases between them. Per germline, CDR1 SGDLS and CDR2 YYNGEE. This CDR3 is built from 15 residues. In nucleotides, the CDR3 is TGTGCCAGCAGCCCACCCGGTGGCCCTTCCTACGAGCAGTACTTC. It is translated as CASSPPGGPSYEQYF.